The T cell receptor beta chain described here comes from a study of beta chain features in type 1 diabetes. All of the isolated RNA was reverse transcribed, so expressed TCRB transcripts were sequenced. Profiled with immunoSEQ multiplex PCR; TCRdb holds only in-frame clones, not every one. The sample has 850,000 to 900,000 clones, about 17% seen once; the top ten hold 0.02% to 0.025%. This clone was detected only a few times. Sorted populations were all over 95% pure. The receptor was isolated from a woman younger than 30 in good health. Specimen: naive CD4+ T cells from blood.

CDR3 sequence: CASSVGLANYEQYF. The CDR3 DNA follows: TGTGCCAGCAGCGTAGGTCTAGCGAACTACGAGCAGTACTTC. The genes are TRBV9 and TRBJ2-5; tentative D call: TRBD2 (6 bases). The last part of the DNA fits TRBJ2-7 better; the J call may be wrong. The germline V gene encodes CDR1 SGDLS and CDR2 YYNGEE. The CDR3 extends over 14 amino acids.